Presented here are 5 T cell receptor beta chains from one specimen sequenced in a study of response to subunit inactivated influenza vaccine. TCRdb re-analysed the RT-PCR reads in MiXCR, keeping a single row per CDR3 protein. The data contain about 780,000 distinct CDR3 sequences, less than 20% of them singletons. The input for sequencing was PBMCs from blood, taken about 5 days after vaccination. All receptors come from a man aged 50 to 60 who received an inactivated influenza vaccine.

The rearrangement uses TRBV12-3 or TRBV12-4 and TRBJ2-3; D remains unclear. This CDR3 has 15 amino acids. Trimming cost V 2 bases and J 3 bases, with 12 bases left between them. The CDR3 spells CASSLLQSSTDTQYF. CDR3 in DNA: TGTGCCAGCAGTTTATTACAGAGCTCGACAGATACGCAGTATTTT.

The chain joins TRBV20-1 to TRBJ1-5, with a weak D call TRBD1 (5 bases). The CDR3 spans 14 residues. Germline values: CDR1 DFQATT, CDR2 SNEGSKA (reference sequence). Trimming removed 3 bases from V and 4 bases from J, with 13 bases in between. The CDR3 spells CSASSTGGNQPQHF. CDR3 bases: TGCAGTGCTAGCTCCACTGGGGGTAATCAGCCCCAGCATTTT.

The chain combines TRBV6-2 or TRBV6-3 with TRBJ1-1, with 8 bases that match TRBD1. The CDR3 contains 14 residues. V was pared by 6 bases and J by 4 bases, with 7 bases of the junction left unmatched. Germline V gene lookup returns CDR1 MNHEY and CDR2 SVGEGT. The CDR3 spells CASSPQGVVTEAFF. Written as DNA, the CDR3 is TGTGCCAGCAGCCCACAGGGGGTTGTCACTGAAGCTTTCTTT.

The chain couples TRBV5-1 to TRBJ1-4, with D maybe TRBD1 (5 bases). The V end was cut by 0 bases, the J end by 5 bases, with 11 bases between. The CDR3 spans 15 residues. The germline V gene encodes CDR1 SGHRS and CDR2 YFSETQ. The CDR3 spells CASSLGSGRNEKLFF. CDR3 coding DNA: TGCGCCAGCAGCTTGGGGTCAGGGAGAAATGAAAAACTGTTTTTT.

This chain links TRBV5-1 with TRBJ2-3; D not certain. This CDR3 region has 16 residues. Trimming took 9 bases from V and 5 from J, leaving 25 bases between them. Germline assignment: CDR1 SGHRS and CDR2 YFSETQ. The CDR3 here is CATSLLFAVKGDTQYF. Written as DNA, the CDR3 is TGCGCCACCTCCCTTTTATTTGCGGTCAAGGGAGATACGCAGTATTTT.